The clone carrying this T cell receptor (beta chain) showed up many times. Its antigen is not identified. The sample is drawn from a study of T-cell reconstitution after alpha-beta-depleted transplantation in children. Study outcomes and limitations: By one year post-transplant, T-cell counts and diversity largely arose from T cells that were newly produced. Several hundred rapidly expanded clones from non-depleted graft cells reportedly supplied alpha-beta T cells about two months post-transplant.

Researchers prepared the TCRbeta library using unique molecular identifiers, the study reports. One entry per CDR3 protein, called by TCRdb with MiXCR from the PCR reads. The table has under 300,000 distinct CDR3 sequences, around 10% seen once. The CDR3 sequence is 18 residues long. Germline values: CDR1 SGHRS, CDR2 YFSETQ. Trimming shortened V by 0 bases and J by 0 bases, and 13 bases separated the two germline ends. This chain uses TRBV5-1 with TRBJ2-6, with D uncertain. The starting material was peripheral blood, obtained 180 days after TCRalphabeta/CD19-depleted stem cell transplant. This clonotype originated in a male patient between 2 and 10 years old who had a stem cell transplant for chronic granulomatous disease, so the T cells may come from the graft donor. DNA of the CDR3: TGCGCCAGCAGCTTGGCCACCTTATCAGCCTCTGGGGCCAACGTCCTGACTTTC. It translates to CASSLATLSASGANVLTF.